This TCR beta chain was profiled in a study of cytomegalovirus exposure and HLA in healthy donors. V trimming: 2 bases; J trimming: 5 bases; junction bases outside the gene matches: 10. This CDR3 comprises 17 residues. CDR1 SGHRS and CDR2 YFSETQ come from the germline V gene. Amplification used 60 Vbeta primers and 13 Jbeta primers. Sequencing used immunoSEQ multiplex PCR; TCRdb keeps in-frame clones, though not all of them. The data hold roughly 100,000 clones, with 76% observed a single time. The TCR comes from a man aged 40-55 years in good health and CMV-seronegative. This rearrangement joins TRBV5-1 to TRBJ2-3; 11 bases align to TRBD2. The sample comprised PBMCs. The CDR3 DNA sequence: TGCGCCAGCAGCTTTTTAACTAGCGGGAGTTCAAAAGATACGCAGTATTTT. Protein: CASSFLTSGSSKDTQYF.